A single sample is the source of the 5 T cell receptor beta chains below, sequenced in a study of blood T cell repertoires in COVID-19. Generated by immunoSEQ multiplex PCR, the TCRdb table keeps only in-frame clones and is missing some. The sample shows 200,000 to 300,000 clones, roughly 86% of them seen only once. The material sequenced was peripheral blood. Receptors were obtained from a man older than 75 with acute or convalescent COVID-19.

CDR3 in amino acids: CSAKRGEKLFF. The DNA for the CDR3 is TGCAGTGCTAAGAGGGGGGAAAAACTGTTTTTT. The chain couples TRBV20-1 to TRBJ1-4, with a weak D call TRBD1 (6 bases). Germline V gives CDR1 DFQATT, CDR2 SNEGSKA (reference sequence). V lost 4 bases, J lost 8 bases, and 8 bases lay in between. The CDR3 runs to 11 residues.

The V gene is TRBV6-5, the J gene TRBJ1-5, with 8 bases matching TRBD1. CDR3 size: 15 residues. V was clipped by 5 bases and J by 4 bases; unmatched bases: 7. Looked up from germline, CDR1 is MNHEY and CDR2 is SVGAGI. The CDR3 DNA is TGTGCCAGCAGTCGTGACAGGGGAGGTAATCAGCCCCAGCATTTT. This codes for CASSRDRGGNQPQHF.

The chain couples TRBV12-3 or TRBV12-4 to TRBJ1-1, with D possibly being TRBD1 (5 bases). The CDR3 totals 13 residues. The germline V and J ends were trimmed by 5 bases and 4 bases, with 11 bases remaining between them. The CDR3 sequence is CASSPNQGTEAFF. Written as DNA, the CDR3 is TGTGCCAGCAGTCCAAATCAGGGCACTGAAGCTTTCTTT.

The genes are TRBV19 and TRBJ1-2, with 8 bases aligning to TRBD1. The ends lost 4 bases at V and 4 bases at J; junction bases unmatched: 2. Germline CDR1 and CDR2: LNHDA and SQIVND (reference sequence). The CDR3 totals 13 residues. The CDR3 region has the DNA TGTGCCAGTAGTACGGACAGGGTCTATGGCTACACCTTC. Translating it yields CASSTDRVYGYTF.

The chain recombines TRBV28 with TRBJ2-3; 8 bases are shared with TRBD2. The J segment lost 5 bases and the V segment lost 2 bases, leaving 6 bases of the junction unmatched. CDR3 size: 15 residues. Germline V gene data show CDR1 as MDHEN and CDR2 as SYDVKM. Here the CDR3 reads CASSLSGSRVDTQYF. The CDR3 bases are TGTGCCAGCAGTTTAAGCGGGAGTAGGGTAGATACGCAGTATTTT.